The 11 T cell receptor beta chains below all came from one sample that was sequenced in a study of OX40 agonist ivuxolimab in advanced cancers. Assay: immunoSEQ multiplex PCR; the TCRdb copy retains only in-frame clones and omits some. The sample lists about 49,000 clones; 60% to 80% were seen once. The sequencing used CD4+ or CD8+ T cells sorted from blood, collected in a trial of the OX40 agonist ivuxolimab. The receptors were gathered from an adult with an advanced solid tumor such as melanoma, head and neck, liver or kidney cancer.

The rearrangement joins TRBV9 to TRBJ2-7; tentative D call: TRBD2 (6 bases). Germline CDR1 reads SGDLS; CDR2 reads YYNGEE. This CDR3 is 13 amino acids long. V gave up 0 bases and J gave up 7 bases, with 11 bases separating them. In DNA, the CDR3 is TGTGCCAGCAGCGTAGAGGATGGGAGGGAGCAGTACTTC. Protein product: CASSVEDGREQYF.

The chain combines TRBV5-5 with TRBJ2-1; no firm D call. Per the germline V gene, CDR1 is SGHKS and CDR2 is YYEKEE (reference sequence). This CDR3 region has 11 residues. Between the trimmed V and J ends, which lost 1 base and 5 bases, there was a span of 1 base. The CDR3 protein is CASSLNNEQFF. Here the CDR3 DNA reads TGTGCCAGCAGCTTGAACAATGAGCAGTTCTTC. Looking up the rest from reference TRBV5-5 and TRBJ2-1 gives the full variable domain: DAGVTQSPTHLIKTRGQQVTLRCSPISGHKSVSWYQQVLGQGPQFIFQYYEKEERGRGNFPDRFSARQFPNYSSELNVNALLLGDSALYLCASSLNNEQFFGPGTRLTVL.

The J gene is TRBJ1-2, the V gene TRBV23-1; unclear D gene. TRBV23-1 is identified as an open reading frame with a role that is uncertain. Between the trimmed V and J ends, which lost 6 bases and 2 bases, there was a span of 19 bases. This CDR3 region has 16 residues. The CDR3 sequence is CASSPPPDGENYGYTF. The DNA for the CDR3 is TGCGCCAGCAGCCCCCCCCCGGACGGGGAAAACTATGGCTACACCTTC.

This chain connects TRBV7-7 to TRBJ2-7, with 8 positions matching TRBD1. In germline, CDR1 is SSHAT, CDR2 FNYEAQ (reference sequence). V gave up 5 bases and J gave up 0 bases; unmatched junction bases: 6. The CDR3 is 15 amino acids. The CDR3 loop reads CASSAGQESSYEQYF. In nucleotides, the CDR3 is TGTGCCAGCAGCGCGGGACAGGAGAGCTCCTACGAGCAGTACTTC. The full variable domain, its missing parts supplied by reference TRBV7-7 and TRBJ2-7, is GAGVSQSPRYKVTKRGQDVTLRCDPISSHATLYWYQQALGQGPEFLTYFNYEAQPDKSGLPSDRFSAERPEGSISTLTIQRTEQRDSAMYRCASSAGQESSYEQYFGPGTRLTVT.

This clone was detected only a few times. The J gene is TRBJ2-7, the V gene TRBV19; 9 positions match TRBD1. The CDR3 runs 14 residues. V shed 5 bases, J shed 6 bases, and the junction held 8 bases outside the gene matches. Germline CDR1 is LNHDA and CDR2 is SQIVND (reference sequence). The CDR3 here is CASSPWTGELEQYF. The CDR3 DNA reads TGTGCCAGTAGTCCATGGACAGGGGAACTCGAGCAGTACTTC.

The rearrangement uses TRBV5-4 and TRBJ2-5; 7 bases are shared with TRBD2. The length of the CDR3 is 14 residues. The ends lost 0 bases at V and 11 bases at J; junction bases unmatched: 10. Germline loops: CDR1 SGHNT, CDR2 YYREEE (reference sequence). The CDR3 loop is CASSLGVSAGEQYF. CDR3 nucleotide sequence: TGTGCCAGCAGCTTGGGAGTTTCCGCGGGGGAGCAGTACTTC.

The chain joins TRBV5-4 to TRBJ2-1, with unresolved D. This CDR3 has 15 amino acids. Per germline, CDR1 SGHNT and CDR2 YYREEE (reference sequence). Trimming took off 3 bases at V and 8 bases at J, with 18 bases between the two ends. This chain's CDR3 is CASSSRSTTFYEQFF. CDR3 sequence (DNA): TGTGCCAGCAGCTCTCGATCCACCACCTTCTATGAGCAGTTCTTC.

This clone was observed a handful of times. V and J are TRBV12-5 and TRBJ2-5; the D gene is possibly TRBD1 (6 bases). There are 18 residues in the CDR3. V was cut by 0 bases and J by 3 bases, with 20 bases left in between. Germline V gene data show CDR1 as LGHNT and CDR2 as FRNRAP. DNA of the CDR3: TGTGCTAGTGGTTTGGTACGCGGATTGCCAGGGGAAGAAGAGACCCAGTACTTC. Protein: CASGLVRGLPGEEETQYF.

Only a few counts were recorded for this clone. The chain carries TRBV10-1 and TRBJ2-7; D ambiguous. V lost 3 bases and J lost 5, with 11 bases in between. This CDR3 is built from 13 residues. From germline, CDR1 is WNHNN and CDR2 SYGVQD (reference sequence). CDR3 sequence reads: CASSDFEENEQYF. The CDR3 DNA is TGCGCCAGCAGTGACTTCGAGGAAAACGAGCAGTACTTC.

CDR3 in amino acids: CASSAGDSRYNEQFF. The CDR3, as DNA: TGTGCCAGCTCCGCGGGTGATTCCAGATACAATGAGCAGTTCTTC. The V call is TRBV5-6, the J call TRBJ2-1, with D perhaps TRBD2 (5 bases). Trimming stripped 7 bases from V and 4 bases from J, with 18 bases between. This CDR3 comprises 15 residues. The germline gives CDR1 SGHDT, CDR2 YYEEEE.

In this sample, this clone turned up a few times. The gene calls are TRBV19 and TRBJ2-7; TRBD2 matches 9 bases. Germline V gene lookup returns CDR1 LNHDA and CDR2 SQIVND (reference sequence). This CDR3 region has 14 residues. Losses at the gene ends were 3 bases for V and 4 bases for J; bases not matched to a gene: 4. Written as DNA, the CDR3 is TGTGCCAGTAGTATTTTAGCGGGAGAATACGAGCAGTACTTC. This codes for CASSILAGEYEQYF.